The 32 T cell receptor beta chains given below trace back to one sample, sequenced in a study of tissue T cells after allogeneic stem cell transplantation. Generated by immunoSEQ multiplex PCR, the TCRdb table keeps only in-frame clones and is missing some. This table has 28,000 or so clones, about 89% appearing once. The sequences come from blood, collected before transplantation. The receptors derive from a male donor aged 60 or over who later had graft-versus-host disease after an allogeneic stem cell transplant.

The V gene is TRBV10-3, the J gene TRBJ2-7, with D possibly TRBD1 on 5 matching bases. Germline V gene sequence: CDR1 ENHRY, CDR2 SYGVKD. The length of the CDR3 is 12 residues. Between the trimmed V and J ends, which lost 6 bases and 3 bases, there was a span of 9 bases. Here the CDR3 reads CAIRKDSYEQYF. CDR3 bases: TGTGCCATCAGAAAAGACAGCTACGAGCAGTACTTC.

The V call is TRBV4-2, the J call TRBJ1-2; D is ambiguous. Germline V gene data show CDR1 as LGHNA and CDR2 as YNFKEQ. V was pared by 0 bases and J by 1 base, with 18 bases between. The CDR3 extends over 18 amino acids. The CDR3: CASSQDAHTLGRNYGYTF. CDR3 sequence (DNA): TGTGCCAGCAGCCAAGATGCTCATACTCTGGGCCGTAACTATGGCTACACCTTC.

The V and J genes are TRBV12-5 and TRBJ2-7, with 10 bases matching TRBD1. Germline values: CDR1 LGHNT, CDR2 FRNRAP. The CDR3 runs to 17 residues. V trimming: 0 bases; J trimming: 6 bases; junction bases outside the gene matches: 11. CDR3 nucleotide sequence: TGTGCTAGTGGTTTGGTGCCCCCGGGACAGGGGTGGGTCGAGCAGTACTTC. Translating it yields CASGLVPPGQGWVEQYF.

The gene calls are TRBV19 and TRBJ2-3; perhaps D is TRBD1 or TRBD2 (6 bases each). Per the germline V gene, CDR1 is LNHDA and CDR2 is SQIVND (reference sequence). Trimming removed 7 bases from V and 10 bases from J, with 15 bases in between. This CDR3 region has 12 residues. The DNA for the CDR3 is TGTGCCAGTACTATGGGGGGCGGGGCGCAGTATTTT. The encoded protein is CASTMGGGAQYF.

This sequence joins TRBV11-2 and TRBJ1-3; the D is unclear. This CDR3 contains 15 residues. Germline values: CDR1 SGHAT, CDR2 FQNNGV. V lost 1 base, J lost 0 bases, and 7 bases lay in between. This CDR3 reads CASSLAGHSGNTIYF. The CDR3 bases are TGTGCCAGCAGCTTAGCTGGGCACTCTGGAAACACCATATATTTT.

The CDR3 loop reads CASSLTRPGTSGSYEQYF. The CDR3 nucleotides read TGTGCCAGCAGCTTAACTAGACCCGGGACTAGCGGTTCCTACGAGCAGTACTTC. This rearrangement joins TRBV7-8 to TRBJ2-7; TRBD2 agrees at 11 bases. Germline CDR1 and CDR2: SGHVS and FQNEAQ. V dropped 2 bases and J dropped 1; count of bases not matched to a gene: 10. This CDR3 has 18 amino acids.

The chain recombines TRBV14 with TRBJ1-1; TRBD1 aligns across 9 bases. Unmatched junction bases numbered 6, after V lost 2 bases and J lost 8 bases. Germline CDR1 reads SGHDN; CDR2 reads FVKESK. The CDR3 totals 14 residues. The CDR3 region is CASSQIGQGMEAFF. In DNA, the CDR3 is TGTGCCAGCAGCCAAATTGGACAGGGGATGGAAGCTTTCTTT.

The rearrangement links TRBV6-5 to TRBJ2-7; no reliable D call. With 2 bases removed from V and 1 base from J, the gap between germline ends came to 12 bases. Germline V lookup: CDR1 MNHEY, CDR2 SVGAGI. The CDR3 is 15 residues long. CDR3 protein: CASSYGFLGSYEQYF. DNA of the CDR3: TGTGCCAGCAGTTACGGGTTTCTTGGGTCCTACGAGCAGTACTTC.

The chain has TRBV5-6 and TRBJ1-3; D ambiguous. CDR3 length equals 16 residues. Deletions cut 4 bases from V and 0 bases from J, with 14 bases between. Germline assignment: CDR1 SGHDT and CDR2 YYEEEE. For the CDR3, the DNA is TGTGCCAGCAGCACCGGACTGACCCCCTCTGGAAACACCATATATTTT. Protein sequence: CASSTGLTPSGNTIYF.

The V and J genes are TRBV3-1 (or the pseudogene TRBV3-2) and TRBJ1-3; perhaps TRBD1 as D (6 bases). Between the trimmed V and J ends, which lost 0 bases and 0 bases, there was a span of 9 bases. In germline, CDR1 is LGHDT, CDR2 YNNKEL (reference sequence). The CDR3 runs to 16 residues. The CDR3 reads CASSQDRGHSGNTIYF. CDR3 bases: TGTGCCAGCAGCCAAGACAGGGGCCACTCTGGAAACACCATATATTTT.

This sequence joins TRBV6-5 and TRBJ1-4; D not resolved. The CDR3 runs to 14 residues. Trimming took 5 bases from V and 8 from J, leaving 15 bases between them. The germline gives CDR1 MNHEY, CDR2 SVGAGI. CDR3 coding DNA: TGTGCCAGCAGTCCGGGTCGGGCGGAGGAAAAACTGTTTTTT. Translated, it gives CASSPGRAEEKLFF.

This chain links TRBV4-1 with TRBJ1-4; 7 bases map to TRBD1. The CDR3 is 15 residues long. Germline loops: CDR1 MGHRA, CDR2 YSYEKL. Losses at the gene ends were 4 bases for V and 8 bases for J; bases not matched to a gene: 10. CDR3 DNA: TGCGCCAGCAGCCCGCGGACAGGCCTTGGGGAAAAACTGTTTTTT. Amino acid sequence: CASSPRTGLGEKLFF.

The V gene is TRBV5-4, the J gene TRBJ2-1; 12 bases agree with TRBD2. Trimming took 6 bases from V and 2 from J; bases not matched to a gene: 9. CDR3 length: 17 amino acids. CDR1 and CDR2 (germline): SGHNT, YYREEE (reference sequence). CDR3 DNA sequence: TGTGCCAGCAAAATTGGGACTAGCGGGCTTACCTACAATGAGCAGTTCTTC. It encodes CASKIGTSGLTYNEQFF.

This chain connects TRBV19 to TRBJ1-2, with 9 bases fitting TRBD1. V lost 5 bases, J lost 8 bases, and 12 bases stayed unmatched. Per the germline V gene, CDR1 is LNHDA and CDR2 is SQIVND (reference sequence). This CDR3 is 15 amino acids long. The CDR3 DNA is TGTGCCAGTAGTCCCACGGACAGGGGAACTGGAGGCTACACCTTC. It translates to CASSPTDRGTGGYTF.

V usage is TRBV18 and J usage is TRBJ1-1; D call uncertain. V lost 0 bases and J 1 base, leaving 12 bases between the germline ends. CDR3 length equals 16 residues. CDR1 is KGHSH, CDR2 LQKENI, per germline. The CDR3 spells CASSPPMPGGNTEAFF. CDR3 nucleotide sequence: TGTGCCAGCTCACCACCGATGCCGGGCGGGAACACTGAAGCTTTCTTT. Full variable domain (rest looked up from reference TRBV18 and TRBJ1-1): NAGVMQNPRHLVRRRGQEARLRCSPMKGHSHVYWYRQLPEEGLKFMVYLQKENIIDESGMPKERFSAEFPKEGPSILRIQQVVRGDSAAYFCASSPPMPGGNTEAFFGQGTRLTVV.

The chain is built from TRBV30 and TRBJ2-7; D might be TRBD1 or TRBD2, each matching 5 bases. Trimming took 6 bases from V and 3 from J, leaving 12 bases between them. This CDR3 spans 12 amino acids. CDR1 is GTSNPN, CDR2 SVGIG, per germline (reference sequence). CDR3 sequence reads: CACRGDVYEQYF. The CDR3 DNA reads as TGTGCCTGCCGAGGGGATGTCTACGAGCAGTACTTC.

The V call is TRBV10-3, the J call TRBJ2-7; the D is unclear. Trimming shortened V by 3 bases and J by 0 bases, and 9 bases separated the two germline ends. The CDR3 sequence is 14 residues long. Germline V gene data show CDR1 as ENHRY and CDR2 as SYGVKD. The CDR3 region has the DNA TGTGCCATCAGTGACTCCAGGAGCTCCTACGAGCAGTACTTC. This translates into CAISDSRSSYEQYF.

In its sample, this clone was seen a few times. The chain is built from TRBV19 and TRBJ1-5; TRBD1 matches 7 bases. The CDR3 is made up of 15 amino acids. Germline CDR1 reads LNHDA; CDR2 reads SQIVND (reference sequence). Trimming at V came to 7 bases and at J to 6 bases, leaving 12 bases not matched to a gene. The CDR3 DNA follows: TGTGCCAGTACCCCCCAGGGAGGGGGCAGTCAGCCCCAGCATTTT. This sequence encodes CASTPQGGGSQPQHF.

V and J are TRBV5-8 and TRBJ1-1, with D maybe TRBD1 (5 bases). The V gene lost 4 bases and the J gene lost 2 bases, with 9 bases spanning the gap. Germline CDR1 is SGHTS and CDR2 is YDEGEE. The CDR3 sequence is 13 residues long. CDR3 region: CASSIDRNTEAFF. DNA of the CDR3: TGTGCCAGCAGCATAGACAGAAACACTGAAGCTTTCTTT.

The V gene is TRBV5-1, the J gene TRBJ2-7; TRBD2 agrees at 11 bases. The ends lost 4 bases at V and 5 bases at J; junction bases unmatched: 5. Germline values: CDR1 SGHRS, CDR2 YFSETQ. The CDR3 totals 14 residues. In nucleotides, the CDR3 is TGCGCCAGCAGCCCCGGGACTAGCGGTGACGAGCAGTACTTC. Translating gives CASSPGTSGDEQYF.

The chain has TRBV11-2 and TRBJ2-3, with 7 bases lining up with TRBD1. Germline trimming cut 6 bases from V and 0 bases from J; bases unmatched to any gene: 6. The CDR3 totals 15 residues. Germline lookup yields CDR1 SGHAT and CDR2 FQNNGV. CDR3 DNA: TGTGCCAGCAGAATACAGGGGTTTAGCACAGATACGCAGTATTTT. Translation gives CASRIQGFSTDTQYF. The full variable domain, completed using reference TRBV11-2 and TRBJ2-3, is EAGVAQSPRYKIIEKRQSVAFWCNPISGHATLYWYQQILGQGPKLLIQFQNNGVVDDSQLPKDRFSAERLKGVDSTLKIQPAKLEDSAVYLCASRIQGFSTDTQYFGPGTRLTVL.

The chain joins TRBV28 to TRBJ1-3; TRBD1 aligns across 7 bases. CDR3 length: 16 residues. Unmatched junction bases numbered 7, after V lost 5 bases and J lost 0 bases. CDR1 and CDR2 from the germline V gene are MDHEN and SYDVKM. The CDR3 DNA is TGTGCCAGCAGTCTCGCAGGGGGGTACTCTGGAAACACCATATATTTT. Translation gives CASSLAGGYSGNTIYF.

This sequence joins TRBV7-8 and TRBJ2-3, with 9 bases that match TRBD2. The length of the CDR3 is 17 residues. Germline V lookup: CDR1 SGHVS, CDR2 FQNEAQ. The J segment lost 4 bases and the V segment lost 5 bases, leaving 13 bases of the junction unmatched. The CDR3 sequence is CASSPTLLAGGSDTQYF. The CDR3 DNA sequence: TGTGCCAGCAGCCCCACGTTACTAGCGGGCGGCTCAGATACGCAGTATTTT.

The chain carries TRBV14 and TRBJ2-2; TRBD1 might be the D (5 bases). Per germline, CDR1 SGHDN and CDR2 FVKESK. CDR3 length: 17 amino acids. Trimming left V 7 bases short and J 4 bases short, with 22 bases between. CDR3 nucleotide sequence: TGTGCCAGCACCCGGCAGGGCGTCAACATCGGCACCGGGGAGCTGTTTTTT. Amino acid sequence: CASTRQGVNIGTGELFF.

The chain couples TRBV2 to TRBJ1-2; D remains unclear. Germline-derived CDR1 and CDR2 are SNHLY and FYNNEI. The CDR3 contains 15 residues. Trimming cost V 4 bases and J 4 bases, with 16 bases left between them. CDR3 loop: CASSGGQRPSYGYTF. The CDR3, as DNA: TGTGCCAGCAGTGGGGGTCAGAGGCCGAGCTATGGCTACACCTTC. The complete variable domain, with remaining parts taken from reference TRBV2 and TRBJ1-2, reads EPEVTQTPSHQVTQMGQEVILRCVPISNHLYFYWYRQILGQKVEFLVSFYNNEISEKSEIFDDQFSVERPDGSNFTLKIRSTKLEDSAMYFCASSGGQRPSYGYTFGSGTRLTVV.

The V gene is TRBV21-1, the J gene TRBJ1-4; the D segment call TRBD1 is taken from the table without a DNA check. TRBV21-1 is tagged as a pseudogene. CDR3 size: 15 residues. Written as DNA, the CDR3 is TGTGCCAGCAGCAAAGTGGGGCAGGCTAATGAAAAACTGTTTTTT. Residues: CASSKVGQANEKLFF.

J is TRBJ2-3 and V is TRBV19; 9 bases align to TRBD1. The ends lost 4 bases at V and 6 bases at J; junction bases unmatched: 8. This CDR3 contains 15 residues. Germline CDR1 reads LNHDA; CDR2 reads SQIVND (reference sequence). This CDR3 reads CASSKSGQGVDTQYF. CDR3 coding DNA: TGTGCCAGTAGTAAGTCGGGACAGGGAGTGGATACGCAGTATTTT.

The chain uses TRBV7-2 and TRBJ2-1; a possible D gene is TRBD2 (5 bases). The length of the CDR3 is 14 residues. V was clipped by 2 bases and J by 9 bases, with 14 bases between them. Germline V lookup: CDR1 SGHTA, CDR2 FQGNSA. The CDR3 DNA follows: TGTGCCAGCAGCTTATTAGAGCTAGCTGGTGAGCAGTTCTTC. Translated: CASSLLELAGEQFF. The full variable domain, rest sourced from reference TRBV7-2 and TRBJ2-1, is GAGVSQSPSNKVTEKGKDVELRCDPISGHTALYWYRQSLGQGLEFLIYFQGNSAPDKSGLPSDRFSAERTGGSVSTLTIQRTQQEDSAVYLCASSLLELAGEQFFGPGTRLTVL.

This chain connects TRBV4-1 to TRBJ2-7, with 8 bases matching TRBD1. The CDR3 consists of 13 residues. CDR1 is MGHRA and CDR2 is YSYEKL in the germline V gene. Germline trimming cut 4 bases from V and 3 bases from J; bases unmatched to any gene: 2. CDR3 bases: TGCGCCAGCAGCCCGGACAGGGACTACGAGCAGTACTTC. It yields the protein CASSPDRDYEQYF.

The chain uses TRBV10-3 and TRBJ1-1, with unresolved D. CDR1 ENHRY and CDR2 SYGVKD come from the germline V gene. This CDR3 is built from 14 residues. V dropped 0 bases and J dropped 3 bases, with 8 bases sitting between them. The DNA of the CDR3 is TGTGCCATCAGTGAGTCAACCGGGTACACTGAAGCTTTCTTT. This gives the protein CAISESTGYTEAFF.

The chain recombines TRBV9 with TRBJ2-1, with 8 bases lining up with TRBD2. CDR1 SGDLS and CDR2 YYNGEE come from the germline V gene. Trimming cost V 4 bases and J 2 bases; bases outside gene matches: 5. This CDR3 is built from 15 residues. CDR3 DNA: TGTGCCAGCAGCCCGTGGCGGGGGGCCTACAATGAGCAGTTCTTC. Translated, it gives CASSPWRGAYNEQFF.

The chain couples TRBV5-1 to TRBJ2-2, with D hard to call. The germline CDR1 and CDR2 sequences are SGHRS and YFSETQ. The V and J ends lost 1 base and 2 bases respectively, with 9 bases between them. The CDR3 extends over 15 amino acids. CDR3: CASSLPTGNTGELFF. For the CDR3, the DNA is TGCGCCAGCAGCTTGCCTACCGGTAACACCGGGGAGCTGTTTTTT.